This T cell receptor beta chain is drawn from a study of human T cells and chemical hapten exposure (dated by TCRdb to the early 2020s). The study in broad terms: For sensitization, 2% DPC in acetone was applied to a roughly 2 cm by roughly 2 cm area of upper inner arm skin. Throughout the roughly 24-week study period, patients were also given weekly therapeutic DPC doses on the scalp. Patch tests used Finn chambers with 0.01% DPC on the upper back, scored after 6 days by International Contact Dermatitis Research Group standards. Alopecia areata with under or over 50% scalp involvement, alopecia totalis and alopecia universalis were represented in the patient cohort, which was mostly female. Libraries were combined into a pool for sequencing, and differences in TCR yield between samples came mainly from small differences in library volumes within the pool. Peripheral blood TCR repertoire changes were tracked in vivo in alopecia patients during primary and secondary sensitization to the hapten diphenylcyclopropenone (DPC). Blood samples were taken from patients before sensitization (week 0) and at 2, 6 and about 24 weeks after DPC sensitization. For TCR sequencing, blood came from approximately 29 alopecia patients at anywhere from one to four time points (pre-sensitization, 2, 6 and 24 weeks). The investigation overall reported the following: DPC sensitization did not change the number of TCRs with a frequency above 1 in 1000, and there was no evidence of changes in global repertoire structure. Repeated subsampling changed both the strength of the expansion versus patch-test correlation and the threshold at which the correlation became significant. The number of PT1 expanded TCRs positively correlated with patch test score, significant at thresholds 8, 16 and 32 but not 4. Compared with pre-sensitization or healthy control sets, expanded TCRs formed significantly more large CDR3 similarity clusters, which is consistent with antigen-driven responses. All patients had alopecia, a presumed autoimmune disease, so their immune response might differ from that of healthy individuals.

The library was prepared using RACE. Sequencing took place on a NextSeq 500. During library preparation, unique molecular identifiers were attached to individual cDNA molecules so that TCRs could be counted in a quantitative, reproducible way. From each blood RNA sample, both TCR alpha and TCR beta chains were sequenced. Regarding the original processing steps: A median of about 100,000 TCRs per sample was observed, with a range of about 20,000 to 750,000. V, J and CDR3 annotation of the TCR reads was carried out using the Decombinator software suite. For the PS versus PT1 abundance plots, all samples were subsampled to the same number of TCRs (28,000). Expanded TCRs were defined as absent before sensitization and observed at least eight times at the 2-week time point. The public reads were reprocessed in TCRdb via fastp at Q25 and MiXCR, keeping in-frame beta chains. Entries that share a CDR3 protein sequence are merged under the most common genes and DNA. The V and J calls reflect TCRdb's pipeline rather than the authors' work. This sample is represented by around 75,000 distinct CDR3 sequences; about an eighth of them were singletons. 3.5% of the sample belongs to the ten largest clones.

The time point label corresponds to: patch test 1, 2 weeks after DPC sensitization. The treatment or condition label for this specimen denotes: therapeutic diphenylcyclopropenone sensitization with weekly scalp DPC. At every patch-test visit, the blood draw took place before the patch test was put on. Eligible patients were aged 18 to 70, diagnosed with alopecia, deemed suitable for DPC therapy, and excluded if pregnant. Unfractionated whole blood was collected in Tempus Blood RNA tubes, and total RNA was extracted from that blood. This clonotype has a count of ten or more. Its antigen is unknown. Qualities for individual bases were not recorded, and no much larger clone is one base off. V is shortened by 4 bases, J by 3 bases, and the region joining them spans 12 bases. The CDR3 runs 14 residues from the cysteine to the phenylalanine. Of the read, only the CDR3 DNA is kept; its 42 bases are in frame from base 1. In the germline V gene, CDR1 corresponds to SGHRS and CDR2 to YFSETQ.

Sequencing used whole blood, obtained in connection with sensitization to the hapten diphenylcyclopropenone (DPC). The receptor was isolated from a woman between 55 and 75 years old with alopecia areata. Some clones in this sample may be carry-over from other donors' samples. The V gene is TRBV5-1 and the J gene is TRBJ2-3; matching of 5 bases hints at TRBD2 as the D gene. The sequenced DNA is TGCGCCAGCAGCCCCCCGGGGATGACAGATACGCAGTATTTT. This encodes CASSPPGMTDTQYF.